This paragraph covers one T cell receptor (beta chain) sequence. Its matching antigen is unknown. These data belong to a study of vaccination and CD4 T cells after COVID-19. Findings and limits, study-wide: A relatively small number of convalescent patients were studied, and no early post-infection timepoints were included. Clonotypes reactive to SARS-CoV-2 had a median that went up from about 22 to 38, but not significantly. Spike mono-reactivity applied to 304 of 307 vaccine-specific clones detected in convalescent patients.

This CDR3 is built from 14 residues. Germline CDR1 and CDR2: MNHEY and SMNVEV (reference sequence). The trim removed 2 bases at V and 0 bases at J, leaving 1 base unmatched. The time point was: late sampling 161 to 241 days after vaccination in a few convalescent patients. MiXCR, run by TCRdb on the PCR reads, gives a single entry per CDR3 protein. The table has 25,000 to 30,000 distinct CDR3 sequences, under 65% seen once. The rearrangement joins TRBV27 to TRBJ2-7; TRBD1 matches at 7 bases. The source was CD4+ T cells from blood, collected about 7 months after SARS-CoV-2 vaccination. This receptor was identified in a human donor who had recovered from COVID-19. Here the CDR3 DNA reads TGTGCCAGCAGTTTAAGACAGGGCTCCTACGAGCAGTACTTC. Translating it yields CASSLRQGSYEQYF.